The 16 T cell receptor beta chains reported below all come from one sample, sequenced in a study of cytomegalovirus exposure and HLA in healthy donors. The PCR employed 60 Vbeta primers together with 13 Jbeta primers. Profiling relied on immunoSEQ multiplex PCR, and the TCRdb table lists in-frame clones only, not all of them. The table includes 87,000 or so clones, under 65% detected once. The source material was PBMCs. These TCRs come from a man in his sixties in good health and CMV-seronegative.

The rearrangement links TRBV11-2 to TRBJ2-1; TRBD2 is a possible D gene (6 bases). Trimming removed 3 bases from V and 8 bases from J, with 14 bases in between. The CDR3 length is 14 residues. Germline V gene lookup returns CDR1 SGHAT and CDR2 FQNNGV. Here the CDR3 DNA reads TGTGCCAGCAGCTTGCGGGACCCCGGGGATGAGCAGTTCTTC. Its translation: CASSLRDPGDEQFF.

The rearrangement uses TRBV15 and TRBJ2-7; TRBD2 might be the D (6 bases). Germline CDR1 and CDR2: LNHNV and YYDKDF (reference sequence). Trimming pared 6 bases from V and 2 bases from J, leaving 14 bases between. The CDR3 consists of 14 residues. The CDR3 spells CATSPPGSTYEQYF. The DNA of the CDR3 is TGTGCCACCAGTCCCCCCGGGAGCACCTACGAGCAGTACTTC. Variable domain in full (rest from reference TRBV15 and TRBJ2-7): DAMVIQNPRYQVTQFGKPVTLSCSQTLNHNVMYWYQQKSSQAPKLLFHYYDKDFNNEADTPDNFQSRRPNTSFCFLDIRSPGLGDTAMYLCATSPPGSTYEQYFGPGTRLTVT.

CDR3 nucleotides: TGTGCCAGCAGCTTAGCGAATACAGGCAGCAATCAGCCCCAGCATTTT. This sequence encodes CASSLANTGSNQPQHF. The chain is built from TRBV7-9 and TRBJ1-5; a weak D match, TRBD1 (5 bases). Per germline, CDR1 SEHNR and CDR2 FQNEAQ (reference sequence). This CDR3 comprises 16 residues. Trimming shortened V by 0 bases and J by 1 base, and 10 bases separated the two germline ends.

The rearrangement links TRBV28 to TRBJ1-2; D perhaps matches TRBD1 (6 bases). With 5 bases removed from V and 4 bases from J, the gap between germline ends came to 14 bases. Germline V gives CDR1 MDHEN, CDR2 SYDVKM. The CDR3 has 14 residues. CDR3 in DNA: TGTGCCAGCAGTCTAAGTGGACAGACCTATGGCTACACCTTC. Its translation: CASSLSGQTYGYTF.

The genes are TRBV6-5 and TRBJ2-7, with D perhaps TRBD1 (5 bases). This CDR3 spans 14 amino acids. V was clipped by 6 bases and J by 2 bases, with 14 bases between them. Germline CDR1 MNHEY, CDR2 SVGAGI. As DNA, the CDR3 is TGTGCCAGCAGCCTAAAGGCAGGGCCCTACGAGCAGTACTTC. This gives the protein CASSLKAGPYEQYF.

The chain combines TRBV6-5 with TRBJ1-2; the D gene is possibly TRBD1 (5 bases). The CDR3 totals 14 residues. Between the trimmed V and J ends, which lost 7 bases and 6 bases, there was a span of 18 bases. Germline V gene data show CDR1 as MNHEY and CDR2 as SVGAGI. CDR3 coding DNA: TGTGCCAGCAAGGGTATGGCGGGGACGCATGGCTACACCTTC. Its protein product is CASKGMAGTHGYTF.

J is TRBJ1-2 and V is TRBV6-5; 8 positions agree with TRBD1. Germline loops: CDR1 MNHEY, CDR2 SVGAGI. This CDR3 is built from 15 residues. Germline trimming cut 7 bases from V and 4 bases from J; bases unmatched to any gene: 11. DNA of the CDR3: TGTGCCAGCACGAAGGACAGGGAGAGGCCCTATGGCTACACCTTC. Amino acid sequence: CASTKDRERPYGYTF.

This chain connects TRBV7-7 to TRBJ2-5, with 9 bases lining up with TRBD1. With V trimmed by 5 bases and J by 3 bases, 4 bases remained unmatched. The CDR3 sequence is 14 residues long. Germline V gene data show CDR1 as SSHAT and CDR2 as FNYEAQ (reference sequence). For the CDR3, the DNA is TGTGCCAGCAGCAGGAGACAGGGGGAAGAGACCCAGTACTTC. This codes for CASSRRQGEETQYF.

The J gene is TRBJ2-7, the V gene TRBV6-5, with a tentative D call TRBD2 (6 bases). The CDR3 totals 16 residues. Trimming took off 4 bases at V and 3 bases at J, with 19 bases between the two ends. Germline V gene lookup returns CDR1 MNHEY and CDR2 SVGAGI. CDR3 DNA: TGTGCCAGCAGTTCCCATCGGGGGAATGCTCGCTACGAGCAGTACTTC. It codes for CASSSHRGNARYEQYF.

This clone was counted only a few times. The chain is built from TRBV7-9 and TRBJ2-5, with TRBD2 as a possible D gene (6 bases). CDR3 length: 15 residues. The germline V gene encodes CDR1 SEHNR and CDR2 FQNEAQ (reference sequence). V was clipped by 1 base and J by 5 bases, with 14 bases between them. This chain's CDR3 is CASSLEGGAVETQYF. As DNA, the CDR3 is TGTGCCAGCAGCTTAGAGGGAGGAGCGGTGGAGACCCAGTACTTC.

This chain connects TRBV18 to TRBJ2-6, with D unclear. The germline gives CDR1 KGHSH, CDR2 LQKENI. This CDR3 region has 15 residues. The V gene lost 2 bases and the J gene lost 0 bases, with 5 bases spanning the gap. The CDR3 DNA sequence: TGTGCCAGCTCACCAGAGAACTCTGGGGCCAACGTCCTGACTTTC. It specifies CASSPENSGANVLTF.

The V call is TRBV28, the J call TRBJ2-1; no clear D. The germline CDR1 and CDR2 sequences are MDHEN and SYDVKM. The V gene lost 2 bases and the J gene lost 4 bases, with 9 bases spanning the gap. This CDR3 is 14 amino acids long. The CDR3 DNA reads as TGTGCCAGCAGTTTAACCCCAGGATACAATGAGCAGTTCTTC. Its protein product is CASSLTPGYNEQFF.

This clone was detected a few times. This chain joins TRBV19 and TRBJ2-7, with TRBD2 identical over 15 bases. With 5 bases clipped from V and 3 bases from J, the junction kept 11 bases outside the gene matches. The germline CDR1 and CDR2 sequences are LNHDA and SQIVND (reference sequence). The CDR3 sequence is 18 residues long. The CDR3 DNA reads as TGTGCCAGTAGTCCTGGGACTAGCGGGGGGCTTAGATTCTACGAGCAGTACTTC. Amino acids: CASSPGTSGGLRFYEQYF.

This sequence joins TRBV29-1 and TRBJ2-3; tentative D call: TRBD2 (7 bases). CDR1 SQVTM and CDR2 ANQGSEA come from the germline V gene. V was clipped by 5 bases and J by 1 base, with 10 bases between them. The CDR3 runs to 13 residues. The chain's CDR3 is CSVRGGGTDTQYF. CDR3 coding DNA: TGCAGCGTTAGGGGGGGTGGCACAGATACGCAGTATTTT.

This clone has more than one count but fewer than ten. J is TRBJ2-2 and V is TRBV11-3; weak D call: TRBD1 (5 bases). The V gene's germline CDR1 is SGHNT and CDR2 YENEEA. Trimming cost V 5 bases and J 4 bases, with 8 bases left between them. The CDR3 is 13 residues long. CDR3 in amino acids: CASSRQSTGELFF. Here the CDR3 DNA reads TGTGCCAGCAGCCGACAGTCCACCGGGGAGCTGTTTTTT. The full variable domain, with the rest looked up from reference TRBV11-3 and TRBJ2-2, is EAGVVQSPRYKIIEKKQPVAFWCNPISGHNTLYWYLQNLGQGPELLIRYENEEAVDDSQLPKDRFSAERLKGVDSTLKIQPAELGDSAVYLCASSRQSTGELFFGEGSRLTVL.

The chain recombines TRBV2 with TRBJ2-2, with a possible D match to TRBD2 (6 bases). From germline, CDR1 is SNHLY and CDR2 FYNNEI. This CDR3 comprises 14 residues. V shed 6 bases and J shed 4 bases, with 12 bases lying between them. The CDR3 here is CASRRLVGTGELFF. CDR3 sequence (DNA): TGTGCCAGCAGAAGACTAGTAGGCACCGGGGAGCTGTTTTTT.